This entry lists 14 T cell receptor beta chains sequenced from one sample in a study of Ad26.COV2.S vaccination and SARS-CoV-2 variants. Noted treatment: about 20 received Ad26.COV2.S at low or high dose, single or two shots; roughly five received placebo; per-sample allocation not given. All samples were drawn on day 63, counting from the first vaccine or placebo injection. The method was immunoSEQ multiplex PCR; TCRdb's version includes in-frame clones alone and lacks a portion of them. Here the sample spans fewer than 400,000 clones, roughly 88% being singletons. The input for sequencing was peripheral blood, taken in a trial of Ad26.COV2.S vaccine versus placebo. The receptor set was obtained from a person aged 18-65 years who received the Ad26.COV2.S COVID-19 vaccine or a placebo.

The gene calls are TRBV7-3 and TRBJ1-1, with D unclear. The germline V gene has CDR1 SGHTA and CDR2 FQGTGA. The CDR3 has 15 residues. Trimming took off 4 bases at V and 3 bases at J, with 15 bases between the two ends. The CDR3 loop reads CASSSEPELDTEAFF. In nucleotides, the CDR3 is TGTGCCAGCAGCTCCGAACCGGAATTAGACACTGAAGCTTTCTTT.

To note about this clone: Additional DNA sequences in this sample encode the identical CDR3. J is TRBJ2-5 and V is TRBV27; D is unclear. The CDR3 sequence is 12 residues long. Trimming stripped 0 bases from V and 5 bases from J, with 4 bases between. CDR1 and CDR2 from the germline V gene are MNHEY and SMNVEV (reference sequence). The CDR3 protein is CASSLSGETQYF. DNA of the CDR3: TGTGCCAGCAGTTTATCGGGCGAGACCCAGTACTTC.

The chain couples TRBV9 to TRBJ2-2, with 13 bases fitting TRBD2. Germline V gene sequence: CDR1 SGDLS, CDR2 YYNGEE. The CDR3 is 20 residues long. J lost 1 base, V lost 0 bases, and 9 bases had no gene match. Here the CDR3 reads CASSVGLAGGAGGNTGELFF. DNA for the CDR3: TGTGCCAGCAGCGTAGGACTAGCGGGAGGCGCCGGCGGGAACACCGGGGAGCTGTTTTTT.

The rearrangement links TRBV12-3 or TRBV12-4 to TRBJ1-2, with D tentatively TRBD1 (6 bases). The CDR3 covers 12 residues. CDR3 residues: CLAWGADYGYTF. CDR3 DNA sequence: TGTCTCGCATGGGGGGCCGACTATGGCTACACCTTC.

This clone was detected a few times. The chain employs TRBV4-3 and TRBJ2-1; the D gene could be TRBD1 or TRBD2 (5 bases each). The CDR3 runs 15 residues. Germline CDR1 is LGHNA and CDR2 is YSLEER. The V and J ends lost 0 bases and 4 bases respectively, with 10 bases between them. CDR3 DNA sequence: TGCGCCAGCAGCCAAGAAAGGGACGGTTACAATGAGCAGTTCTTC. It is translated as CASSQERDGYNEQFF.

The chain employs TRBV27 and TRBJ2-2; D uncertain. Germline values: CDR1 MNHEY, CDR2 SMNVEV (reference sequence). The V and J ends lost 2 bases and 1 base respectively, with 8 bases between them. The CDR3 runs 15 residues. As DNA, the CDR3 is TGTGCCAGCAGTTTAACCCAGGTGAACACCGGGGAGCTGTTTTTT. This sequence encodes CASSLTQVNTGELFF.

The rearrangement joins TRBV7-8 to TRBJ2-1; D is unclear. The CDR3 has 14 residues. V was cut by 1 base and J by 13 bases, with 17 bases left in between. Germline loops: CDR1 SGHVS, CDR2 FQNEAQ. For the CDR3, the DNA is TGTGCCAGCAGCTTAGTATCGGGCCCCGGGTCCCAGTTCTTC. Amino acids: CASSLVSGPGSQFF.

In its sample, this clone was seen once. The chain recombines TRBV6-5 with TRBJ1-4, with D perhaps matching TRBD1 (6 bases). The CDR3 sequence is 12 residues long. The V and J ends lost 0 bases and 11 bases respectively, with 7 bases between them. Germline lookup yields CDR1 MNHEY and CDR2 SVGAGI. CDR3 DNA: TGTGCCAGCAGTTACTCGAGGGGGAAACTGTTTTTT. It is translated as CASSYSRGKLFF.

The rearrangement joins TRBV5-4 to TRBJ2-1; D gene ambiguous. This CDR3 comprises 13 residues. V was trimmed by 0 bases and J by 6 bases, leaving 7 bases between them. The germline V gene encodes CDR1 SGHNT and CDR2 YYREEE (reference sequence). CDR3 nucleotides: TGTGCCAGCAGCTTGGGCGCTTTCAATGAGCAGTTCTTC. Translation: CASSLGAFNEQFF.

This clone was counted once. The V gene is TRBV7-9, the J gene TRBJ1-4; no firm D call. CDR1 is SEHNR and CDR2 is FQNEAQ in the germline V gene (reference sequence). Trimming took off 4 bases at V and 4 bases at J, with 7 bases between the two ends. The CDR3 has 13 amino acids. CDR3 sequence (DNA): TGTGCCAGCAGCTCCTACAGTAATGAAAAACTGTTTTTT. It translates to CASSSYSNEKLFF.

V and J are TRBV24-1 and TRBJ1-1, with D tentatively TRBD1 (5 bases). V dropped 5 bases and J dropped 1 base, with 13 bases sitting between them. Germline V gene data show CDR1 as KGHDR and CDR2 as SFDVKD. The CDR3 sequence is 15 residues long. Here the CDR3 DNA reads TGTGCCACCAGTGTCCTTCGTGGGGGGAACACTGAAGCTTTCTTT. Translating gives CATSVLRGGNTEAFF.

V usage is TRBV15 and J usage is TRBJ1-5; D not certain. The V gene's germline CDR1 is LNHNV and CDR2 YYDKDF (reference sequence). CDR3 size: 15 residues. Trimming left V 0 bases short and J 4 bases short, with 10 bases between. CDR3: CATSRDLGENQPQHF. In nucleotides, the CDR3 is TGTGCCACCAGCAGAGATTTGGGTGAGAATCAGCCCCAGCATTTT.

CDR3 in amino acids: CAWSQQVNTEAFF. CDR3 coding DNA: TGTGCCTGGAGTCAACAGGTTAACACTGAAGCTTTCTTT. The J gene is TRBJ1-1, the V gene TRBV30, with D maybe TRBD1 (5 bases). The CDR3 totals 13 residues. The V gene's germline CDR1 is GTSNPN and CDR2 SVGIG (reference sequence). The V and J ends lost 2 bases and 2 bases respectively, with 9 bases between them. Looking up the rest from reference TRBV30 and TRBJ1-1 gives the full variable domain: SQTIHQWPATLVQPVGSPLSLECTVEGTSNPNLYWYRQAAGRGLQLLFYSVGIGQISSEVPQNLSASRPQDRQFILSSKKLLLSDSGFYLCAWSQQVNTEAFFGQGTRLTVV.

The CDR3 loop is CASSFIGDTEAFF. As DNA, the CDR3 is TGTGCCAGCAGCTTTATAGGGGACACTGAAGCTTTCTTT. This chain joins TRBV5-8 and TRBJ1-1, with TRBD1 as a possible D gene (5 bases). The CDR3 consists of 13 residues. V lost 2 bases to trimming and J lost 3 bases, with 8 bases between them. Germline V CDR1 and CDR2: SGHTS, YDEGEE.